These 6 T cell receptor beta chains originate from one sample sequenced in a study of blood T cell repertoires in COVID-19. The method was immunoSEQ multiplex PCR; TCRdb's version includes in-frame clones alone and lacks a portion of them. The sample has more than 300,000 clones, approximately 84% seen once. The sequenced material came from PBMCs or T cells enriched from blood (not recorded which). The origin of the receptors is a woman between 18 and 30 years old who had recovered from COVID-19.

CDR3 amino acids: CAWSVQGAWAFF. The CDR3 coding sequence is TGTGCCTGGAGTGTACAGGGGGCTTGGGCTTTCTTT. The chain carries TRBV30 and TRBJ1-1; 9 bases match TRBD1. The germline CDR1 and CDR2 sequences are GTSNPN and SVGIG (reference sequence). Trimming at V came to 0 bases and at J to 11 bases, leaving 4 bases not matched to a gene. The CDR3 is 12 amino acids.

The chain employs TRBV7-8 and TRBJ1-3; 7 bases align to TRBD1. The CDR3 has 15 residues. The V segment lost 5 bases and the J segment 3 bases; nucleotides outside the gene matches: 7. Germline V gene lookup returns CDR1 SGHVS and CDR2 FQNEAQ. In DNA form, the CDR3 reads TGTGCCAGCAGCGCCCGACAGGGTAGTGGAAACACCATATATTTT. Protein product: CASSARQGSGNTIYF.

The J gene is TRBJ2-3, the V gene TRBV7-9, with 8 bases identical to TRBD2. This CDR3 region has 18 residues. With 1 base clipped from V and 0 bases from J, the junction kept 9 bases outside the gene matches. CDR1 is SEHNR, CDR2 FQNEAQ, per germline (reference sequence). DNA for the CDR3: TGTGCCAGCAGCTTAGTGAGGAGCGGGAGTGCTAGCACAGATACGCAGTATTTT. Encoded protein: CASSLVRSGSASTDTQYF.

This rearrangement joins TRBV9 to TRBJ2-7, with D tentatively TRBD2 (6 bases). This CDR3 has 14 amino acids. Germline CDR1 reads SGDLS; CDR2 reads YYNGEE. The germline V and J ends were trimmed by 0 bases and 5 bases, with 12 bases remaining between them. The CDR3, as DNA: TGTGCCAGCAGCGTAGAGCAGGGAGGCCACGAGCAGTACTTC. Translated: CASSVEQGGHEQYF. Combining the CDR3 with reference TRBV9 and TRBJ2-7 gives the whole variable domain DSGVTQTPKHLITATGQRVTLRCSPRSGDLSVYWYQQSLDQGLQFLIQYYNGEERAKGNILERFSAQQFPDLHSELNLSSLELGDSALYFCASSVEQGGHEQYFGPGTRLTVT.

This chain connects TRBV7-9 to TRBJ2-5; the match to TRBD1 covers 8 bases. J was trimmed by 3 bases and V by 5 bases; bases with no gene match: 8. CDR1 and CDR2 (germline): SEHNR, FQNEAQ (reference sequence). The CDR3 runs to 15 residues. The CDR3 sequence: CASSATMDREETQYF. The DNA for the CDR3 is TGTGCCAGCAGCGCTACGATGGACAGGGAAGAGACCCAGTACTTC.

The chain recombines TRBV9 with TRBJ1-2; D is uncertain. Germline CDR1 is SGDLS and CDR2 is YYNGEE. V dropped 3 bases and J dropped 1 base, with 4 bases sitting between them. CDR3 length: 12 residues. The CDR3 DNA is TGTGCCAGCAGCGCCCGTAACTATGGCTACACCTTC. Translating gives CASSARNYGYTF.